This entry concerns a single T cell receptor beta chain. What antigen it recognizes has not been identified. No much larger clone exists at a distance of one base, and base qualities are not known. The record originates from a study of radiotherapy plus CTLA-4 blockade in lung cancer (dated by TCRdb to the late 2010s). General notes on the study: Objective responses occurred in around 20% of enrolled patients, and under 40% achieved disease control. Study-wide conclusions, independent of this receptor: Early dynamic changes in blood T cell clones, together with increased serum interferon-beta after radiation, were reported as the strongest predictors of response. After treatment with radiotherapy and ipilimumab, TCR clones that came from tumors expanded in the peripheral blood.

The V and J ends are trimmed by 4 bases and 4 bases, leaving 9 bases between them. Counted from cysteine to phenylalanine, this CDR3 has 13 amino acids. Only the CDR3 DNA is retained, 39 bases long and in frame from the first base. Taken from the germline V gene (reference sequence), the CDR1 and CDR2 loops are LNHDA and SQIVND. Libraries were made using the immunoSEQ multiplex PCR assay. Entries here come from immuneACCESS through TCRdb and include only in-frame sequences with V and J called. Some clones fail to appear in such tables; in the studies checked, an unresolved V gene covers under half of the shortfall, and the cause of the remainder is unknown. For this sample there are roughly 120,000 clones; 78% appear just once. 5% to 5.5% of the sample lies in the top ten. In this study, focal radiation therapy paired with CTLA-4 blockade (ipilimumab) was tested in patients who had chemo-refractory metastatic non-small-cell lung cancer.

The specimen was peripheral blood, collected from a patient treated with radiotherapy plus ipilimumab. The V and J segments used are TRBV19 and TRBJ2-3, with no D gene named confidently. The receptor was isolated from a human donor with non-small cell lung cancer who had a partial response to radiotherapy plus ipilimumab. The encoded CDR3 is CASSTRRPDTQYF. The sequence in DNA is TGTGCCAGTAGTACTCGTCGTCCAGATACGCAGTATTTT.